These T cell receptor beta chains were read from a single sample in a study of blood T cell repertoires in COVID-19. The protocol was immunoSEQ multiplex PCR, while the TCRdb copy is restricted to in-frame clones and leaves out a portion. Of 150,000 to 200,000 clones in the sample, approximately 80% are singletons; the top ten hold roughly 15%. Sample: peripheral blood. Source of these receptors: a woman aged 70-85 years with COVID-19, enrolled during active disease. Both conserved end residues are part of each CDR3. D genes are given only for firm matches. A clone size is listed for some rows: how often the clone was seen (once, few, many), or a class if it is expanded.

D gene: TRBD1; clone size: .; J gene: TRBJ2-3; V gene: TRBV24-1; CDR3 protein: CATSDPSPGGGTQYF; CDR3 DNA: TGTGCCACCAGTGACCCTTCCCCAGGGGGCGGTACGCAGTATTTT
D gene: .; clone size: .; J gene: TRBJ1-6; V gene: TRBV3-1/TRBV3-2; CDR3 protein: CASSPGITSPLHF; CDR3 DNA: TGTGCCAGCAGCCCGGGGATTACTTCACCCCTCCACTTT
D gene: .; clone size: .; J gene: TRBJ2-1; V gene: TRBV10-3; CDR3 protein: CATWLAPGNEQFF; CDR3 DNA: TGTGCCACCTGGCTAGCCCCGGGGAATGAGCAGTTCTTC
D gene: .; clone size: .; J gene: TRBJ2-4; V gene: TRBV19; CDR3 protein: CASSIFNSPENIQYF; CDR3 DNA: TGTGCCAGTAGTATCTTCAACAGCCCGGAAAACATTCAGTACTTC
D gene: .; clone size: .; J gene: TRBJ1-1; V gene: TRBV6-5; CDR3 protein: CASSYQAATEAFF; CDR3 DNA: TGTGCCAGCAGTTATCAGGCTGCCACTGAAGCTTTCTTT
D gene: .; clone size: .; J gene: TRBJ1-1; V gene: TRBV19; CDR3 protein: CASSMGTRRATNTEAFF; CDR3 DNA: TGTGCCAGTAGTATGGGGACTCGACGAGCCACGAACACTGAAGCTTTCTTT
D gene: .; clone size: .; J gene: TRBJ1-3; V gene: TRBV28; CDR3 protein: CASSLWGRQGLSGNTIYF; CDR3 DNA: TGTGCCAGCAGTTTGTGGGGGCGGCAGGGCCTCTCTGGAAACACCATATATTTT
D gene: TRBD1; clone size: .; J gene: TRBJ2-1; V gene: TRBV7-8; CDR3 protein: CASSPTGASYNEQFF; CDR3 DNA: TGTGCCAGCAGCCCCACAGGGGCCTCCTACAATGAGCAGTTCTTC
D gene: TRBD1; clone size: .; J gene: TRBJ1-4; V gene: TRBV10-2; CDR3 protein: CASSEPGQGLRKLFF; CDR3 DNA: TGCGCCAGCAGTGAGCCGGGACAGGGTTTGAGAAAACTGTTTTTT
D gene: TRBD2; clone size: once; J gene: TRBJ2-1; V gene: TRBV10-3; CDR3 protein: CAIVGGGAYNEQFF; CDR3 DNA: TGTGCCATCGTCGGCGGGGGGGCATACAATGAGCAGTTCTTC
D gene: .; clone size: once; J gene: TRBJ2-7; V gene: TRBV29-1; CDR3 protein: CSVGRDSYEQYF; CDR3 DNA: TGCAGCGTTGGGCGGGACTCCTACGAGCAGTACTTC
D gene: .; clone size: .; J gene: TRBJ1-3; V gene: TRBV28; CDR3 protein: CASSYHPNLLSGNTIYF; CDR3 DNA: TGTGCCAGCAGTTATCACCCAAACCTACTCTCTGGAAACACCATATATTTT
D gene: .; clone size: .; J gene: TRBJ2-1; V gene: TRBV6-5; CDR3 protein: CASSTSREQFF; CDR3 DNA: TGTGCCAGCAGTACCTCGAGGGAGCAGTTCTTC
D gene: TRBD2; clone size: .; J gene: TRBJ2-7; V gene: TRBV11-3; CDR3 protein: CASSRTSGSQEQYF; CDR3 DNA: TGTGCCAGCAGTAGGACTAGCGGGAGTCAAGAGCAGTACTTC
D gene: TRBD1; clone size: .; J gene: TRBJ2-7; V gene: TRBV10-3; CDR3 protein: CAIGDRSPYEQYF; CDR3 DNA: TGTGCCATAGGGGACAGGTCTCCCTACGAGCAGTACTTC
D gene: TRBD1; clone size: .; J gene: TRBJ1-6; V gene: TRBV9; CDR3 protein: CASSVAPGGNSPLHF; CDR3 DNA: TGTGCCAGCAGCGTAGCCCCAGGGGGAAATTCACCCCTCCACTTT
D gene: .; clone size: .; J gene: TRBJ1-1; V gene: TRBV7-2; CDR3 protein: CASSLDSSYGTREAFF; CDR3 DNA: TGTGCCAGCAGCTTAGACAGCTCCTACGGAACCCGTGAAGCTTTCTTT
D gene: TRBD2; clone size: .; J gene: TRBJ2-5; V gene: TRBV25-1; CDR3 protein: CASSESYSGQETQYF; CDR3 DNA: TGTGCCAGCAGTGAATCATATAGCGGGCAAGAGACCCAGTACTTC
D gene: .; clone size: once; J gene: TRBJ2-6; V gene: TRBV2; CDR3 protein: CASISGANVLTF; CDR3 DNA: TGTGCCAGCATATCTGGGGCCAACGTCCTGACTTTC
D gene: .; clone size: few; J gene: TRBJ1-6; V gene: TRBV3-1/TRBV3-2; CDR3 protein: CASSQVAGPESPLHF; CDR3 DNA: TGTGCCAGCAGCCAAGTTGCGGGCCCTGAATCACCCCTCCACTTT
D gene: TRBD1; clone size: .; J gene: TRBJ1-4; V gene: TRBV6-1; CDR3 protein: CASSDLTGGGEKLFF; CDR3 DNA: TGTGCCAGCAGTGACCTAACAGGGGGCGGTGAAAAACTGTTTTTT
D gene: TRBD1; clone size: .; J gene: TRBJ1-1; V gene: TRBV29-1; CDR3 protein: CSVEGQGINTEAFF; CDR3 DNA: TGCAGCGTTGAGGGACAGGGGATAAACACTGAAGCTTTCTTT
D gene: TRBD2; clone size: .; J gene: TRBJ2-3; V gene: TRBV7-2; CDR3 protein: CASSLQGPSGKDTQYF; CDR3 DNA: TGTGCCAGCAGCTTACAAGGACCTAGCGGGAAAGATACGCAGTATTTT
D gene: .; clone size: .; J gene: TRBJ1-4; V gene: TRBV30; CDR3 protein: CAWTGDEKLFF; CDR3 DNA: TGTGCCTGGACAGGGGATGAAAAACTGTTTTTT
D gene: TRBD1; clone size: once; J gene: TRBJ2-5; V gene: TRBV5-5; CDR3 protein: CASSLATGGVGTQYF; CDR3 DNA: TGTGCCAGCAGCTTGGCGACAGGGGGAGTTGGGACCCAGTACTTC
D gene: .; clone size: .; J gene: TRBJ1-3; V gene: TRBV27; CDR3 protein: CASSRAGGTIYF; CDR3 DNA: TGTGCCAGCAGTAGGGCTGGGGGGACCATATATTTT
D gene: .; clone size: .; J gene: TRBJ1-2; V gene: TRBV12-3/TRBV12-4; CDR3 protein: CASSQTPSGYTF; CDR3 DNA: TGTGCCAGCAGCCAAACCCCCAGTGGCTACACCTTC
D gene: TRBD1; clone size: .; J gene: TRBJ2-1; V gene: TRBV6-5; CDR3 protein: CASSYETGGGYNEQFF; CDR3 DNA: TGTGCCAGCAGTTACGAGACAGGGGGTGGGTACAATGAGCAGTTCTTC
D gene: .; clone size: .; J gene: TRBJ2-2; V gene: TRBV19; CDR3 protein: CASSMRAGELFF; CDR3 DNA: TGTGCCAGTAGTATGAGGGCCGGGGAGCTGTTTTTT
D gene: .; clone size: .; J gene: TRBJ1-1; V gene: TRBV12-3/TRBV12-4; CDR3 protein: CASSPQGTEAFF; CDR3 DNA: TGTGCCAGCAGTCCCCAGGGAACTGAAGCTTTCTTT
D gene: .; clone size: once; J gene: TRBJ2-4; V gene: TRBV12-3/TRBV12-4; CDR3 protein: CASSLRGQNIQYF; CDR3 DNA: TGTGCCAGCAGTTTACGGGGTCAAAACATTCAGTACTTC
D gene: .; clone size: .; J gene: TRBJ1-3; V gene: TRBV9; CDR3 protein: CASSVADSQRNTIYF; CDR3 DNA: TGTGCCAGCAGCGTAGCGGACAGTCAGAGAAACACCATATATTTT
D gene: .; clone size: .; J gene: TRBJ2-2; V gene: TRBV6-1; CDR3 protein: CASSDWGTYTGELFF; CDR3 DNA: TGTGCCAGCAGTGATTGGGGCACCTACACCGGGGAGCTGTTTTTT
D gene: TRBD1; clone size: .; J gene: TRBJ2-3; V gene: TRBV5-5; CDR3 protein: CASSSGVRGQATDTQYF; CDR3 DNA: TGTGCCAGCAGCTCGGGAGTGAGGGGACAGGCCACAGATACGCAGTATTTT
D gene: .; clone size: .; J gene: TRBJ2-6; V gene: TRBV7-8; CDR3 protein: CASSRYRVPGANVLTF; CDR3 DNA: TGTGCCAGCAGCCGGTACCGGGTACCTGGGGCCAACGTCCTGACTTTC
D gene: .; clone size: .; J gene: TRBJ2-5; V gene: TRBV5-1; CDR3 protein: CAGIQGKETQYF; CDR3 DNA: TGCGCCGGAATTCAGGGGAAAGAGACCCAGTACTTC
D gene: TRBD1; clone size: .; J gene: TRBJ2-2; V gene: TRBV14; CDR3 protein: CASSPDRGLGGTGELFF; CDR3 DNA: TGTGCCAGCAGCCCTGACAGGGGGCTAGGCGGCACCGGGGAGCTGTTTTTT
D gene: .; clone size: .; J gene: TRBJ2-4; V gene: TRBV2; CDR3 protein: CASSDVGGIQYF; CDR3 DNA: TGTGCCAGCAGTGATGTTGGAGGCATTCAGTACTTC
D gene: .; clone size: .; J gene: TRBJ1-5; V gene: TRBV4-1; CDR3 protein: CASSLEDTVFNQPQHF; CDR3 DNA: TGCGCCAGCAGCCTGGAAGACACGGTGTTCAATCAGCCCCAGCATTTT
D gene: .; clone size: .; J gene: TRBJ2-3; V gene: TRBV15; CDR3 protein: CATLGGGGTDTQYF; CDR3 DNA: TGTGCCACCCTCGGGGGAGGTGGCACAGATACGCAGTATTTT
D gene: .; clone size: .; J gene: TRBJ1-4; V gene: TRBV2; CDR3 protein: CASSGEVEKLFF; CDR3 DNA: TGTGCCAGCAGTGGGGAGGTAGAAAAACTGTTTTTT
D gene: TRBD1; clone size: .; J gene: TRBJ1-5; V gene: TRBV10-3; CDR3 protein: CATAQEGGTGNQPQHF; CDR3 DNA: TGTGCCACCGCGCAGGAGGGTGGGACAGGCAATCAGCCCCAGCATTTT
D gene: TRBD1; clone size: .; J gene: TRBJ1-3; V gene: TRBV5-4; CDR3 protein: CASSSTGEDSGNTIYF; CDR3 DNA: TGTGCCAGCAGCTCGACAGGGGAAGACTCTGGAAACACCATATATTTT
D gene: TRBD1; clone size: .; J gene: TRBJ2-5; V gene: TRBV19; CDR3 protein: CASSIDGGTGGKTQYF; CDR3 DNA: TGTGCCAGTAGTATAGATGGGGGGACAGGGGGGAAGACCCAGTACTTC
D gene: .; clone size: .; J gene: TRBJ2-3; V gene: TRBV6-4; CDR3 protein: CASSLGGLTADTQYF; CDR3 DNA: TGTGCCAGCAGTCTGGGGGGACTTACCGCAGATACGCAGTATTTT
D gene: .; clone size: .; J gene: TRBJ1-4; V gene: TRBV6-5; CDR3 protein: CASSYGVSNEKLFF; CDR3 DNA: TGTGCCAGCAGTTACGGAGTTTCAAATGAAAAACTGTTTTTT
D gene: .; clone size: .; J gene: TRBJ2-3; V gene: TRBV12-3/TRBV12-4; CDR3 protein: CASRPIGGTQYF; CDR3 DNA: TGTGCCAGCAGGCCGATCGGGGGTACGCAGTATTTT
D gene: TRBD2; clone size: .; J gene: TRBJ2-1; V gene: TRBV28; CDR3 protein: CASTSSGGQHNEQFF; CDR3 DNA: TGTGCCAGCACCTCAAGCGGGGGGCAGCACAATGAGCAGTTCTTC
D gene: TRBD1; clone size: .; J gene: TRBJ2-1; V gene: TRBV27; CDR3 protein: CASSPGGRNEQFF; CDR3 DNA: TGTGCCAGCAGTCCAGGGGGCCGGAATGAGCAGTTCTTC